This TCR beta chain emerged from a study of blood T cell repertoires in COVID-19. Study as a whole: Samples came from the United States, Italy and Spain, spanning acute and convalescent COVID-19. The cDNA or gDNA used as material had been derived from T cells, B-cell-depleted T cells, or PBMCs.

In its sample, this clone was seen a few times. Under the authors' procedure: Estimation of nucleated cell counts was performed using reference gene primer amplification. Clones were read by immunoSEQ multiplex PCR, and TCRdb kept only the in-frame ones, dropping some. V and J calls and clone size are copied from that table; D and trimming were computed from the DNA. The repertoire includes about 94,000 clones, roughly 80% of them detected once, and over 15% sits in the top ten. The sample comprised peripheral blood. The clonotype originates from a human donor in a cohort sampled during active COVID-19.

The CDR3 DNA is TGTGCCAGCAGTCCTACGGGGGACAATCAGCCCCAGCATTTT. This sequence encodes CASSPTGDNQPQHF. The rearrangement joins TRBV6-6 to TRBJ1-5; TRBD1 might be the D (5 bases). V was shortened by 5 bases and J by 3 bases, with 11 bases between the two germline ends. The CDR3 has 14 amino acids. The V gene's germline CDR1 is MNHNY and CDR2 SVGAGI (reference sequence).